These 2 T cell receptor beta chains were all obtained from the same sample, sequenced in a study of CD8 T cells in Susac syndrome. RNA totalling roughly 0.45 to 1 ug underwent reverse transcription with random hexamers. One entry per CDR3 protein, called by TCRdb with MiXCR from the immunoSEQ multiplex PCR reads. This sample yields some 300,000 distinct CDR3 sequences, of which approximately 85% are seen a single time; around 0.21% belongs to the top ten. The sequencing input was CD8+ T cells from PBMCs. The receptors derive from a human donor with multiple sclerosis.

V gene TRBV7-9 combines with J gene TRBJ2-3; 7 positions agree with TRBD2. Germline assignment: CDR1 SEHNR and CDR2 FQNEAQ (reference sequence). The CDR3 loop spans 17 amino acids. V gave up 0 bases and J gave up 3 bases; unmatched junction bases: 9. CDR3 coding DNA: TGTGCCAGCAGCTTAGCCCCCCTAGCGGCCGCTACAGATACGCAGTATTTT. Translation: CASSLAPLAAATDTQYF.

The CDR3 spells CASSQYSLGTTASSYNEQFF. For the CDR3, the DNA is TGTGCCAGCAGCCAATATTCGTTGGGAACTACAGCAAGCTCCTACAATGAGCAGTTCTTC. The rearrangement uses TRBV4-2 and TRBJ2-1; D is unresolved. V was shortened by 2 bases and J by 0 bases, with 23 bases between the two germline ends. The CDR3 spans 20 residues. Germline V gives CDR1 LGHNA, CDR2 YNFKEQ.